Below, one T cell receptor beta chain is given with its context. Its matching antigen is unknown. This sample is drawn from a study of CD8 T cells in ankylosing spondylitis. Findings and caveats of the study: The study identified a TCR beta motif of several highly homologous variants that appeared characteristic of ankylosing spondylitis blood. Significantly higher representation of disease-linked clones was reported for matched ankylosing spondylitis synovial fluid.

The V and J ends lost 8 bases and 7 bases respectively, with 9 bases between them. Per germline, CDR1 SNHLY and CDR2 FYNNEI. The CDR3 length is 12 residues. One entry per CDR3 protein results from TCRdb running MiXCR on the 5' RACE reads. The repertoire consists of roughly 700,000 distinct CDR3 sequences, with over 15% occurring once and the leading ten covering 19%. The specimen sequenced was blood, either unsorted or a sorted T cell fraction (not recorded which). The chain recombines TRBV2 with TRBJ1-6; TRBD1 might be the D (5 bases). This receptor was obtained from a male donor with ankylosing spondylitis. CDR3 DNA: TGTGCCAGCCGACGGACAAATTCACCCCTCCACTTT. Translation: CASRRTNSPLHF.